The text below deals with one T cell receptor beta chain. This entry is derived from a study of blood T cell repertoires in COVID-19. About the study: The United States, Italy and Spain supplied acute and convalescent COVID-19 samples. From T cells, B-cell-depleted T cells, or PBMCs came the material, which was cDNA or gDNA.

Per the original data handling: Estimates of nucleated cell counts were drawn from the amplification of reference gene primers. Here immunoSEQ multiplex PCR was the method, and the copy in TCRdb shows in-frame clones only, minus some. Clonal size and the V and J genes are those of that table, whereas D and trimming came from the DNA. The repertoire has about 16,000 clones, about 81% of them found once; the top ten carry roughly 8.7%. The V gene's germline CDR1 is ENHRY and CDR2 SYGVKD. The CDR3 runs to 12 residues. The V end lost 6 bases, the J end lost 3 bases, and 7 bases lay between the germline ends.

This chain links TRBV10-3 with TRBJ2-3, with D hard to call. The clonotype originates from a man aged 55 to 70 with acute or convalescent COVID-19. Source material: peripheral blood. The CDR3 DNA sequence: TGTGCCATCAGCTTAACTACAGATACGCAGTATTTT. Its translation: CAISLTTDTQYF.